The present T cell receptor beta chain was sequenced within a study of blood T cell repertoires in COVID-19 (dated by TCRdb to between 2020 and 2021). As for the study more broadly: Samples covering the acute and convalescent phases of COVID-19 were provided by collaborators in the United States, Italy and Spain. The repertoires were released in a freely available public database meant as a resource for research on the immune response to SARS-CoV-2. Deeply sampled blood TCRbeta repertoires from subjects exposed to, actively infected with, or recovered from COVID-19 were included in the dataset. Samples were obtained from the ongoing ImmuneRACE study (first 160 participants) and from 1,254 subjects provided by 6 global collaborators. Sample metadata almost always included a de-identified subject ID, COVID-19 status, age in years and sex. The prospective study material was composed of cDNA or gDNA derived from T cells, B-cell-depleted T cells, or PBMCs. Where available, HLA class I and class II types were taken from metadata supplied by the sample provider and were not determined by assay-based typing. The paper as a whole reports these results and caveats: Clinical and demographic metadata were provided uncurated, with the amount varying by source and participant.

Note on this clone: The specificity of this receptor is unknown. Base qualities are missing; no much larger clone stands one base away.

The germline V gene encodes CDR1 SGHTA and CDR2 FQGNSA. V loses 3 bases of germline sequence and J loses 4 bases, and the interval between the two ends is 9 bases. The cysteine opens and the phenylalanine closes a CDR3 of 13 amino acids. This entry keeps only the CDR3 DNA: 39 bases, framed from base 1. The immunoSEQ Assay, a bias-controlled multiplex PCR, was used to amplify TCRbeta CDR3 regions from genomic DNA. The source study handled its data this way. The number of nucleated cells in each sample was estimated from the amplification of reference gene primers within the assay. Sequence reads were collapsed and filtered to measure the absolute abundance of every unique TCRbeta CDR3 rearrangement. For each sample, productive Simpson clonality was calculated by taking the square root of Simpson's diversity index across productive rearrangements. TCRdb holds this immuneACCESS table with in-frame rearrangements only. Some clones are missing; in checked studies, unresolved V genes explain under half, and the rest has no known cause. V and J calls and clone size are as listed in that table; D and trimming were resolved from the DNA. The sample table lists 150,000 to 200,000 clones, approximately 79% of them with a count of one. The ten largest clonotypes hold around 7% of the sample.

At one collaborating source in Seattle, patients were enrolled during active infection and were followed longitudinally through the course of disease. Whole blood was collected in K2EDTA tubes by collaborating institutions according to the institutions' own protocols. Collaborator samples were shipped for TCRbeta analysis as frozen whole blood, isolated PBMCs, or DNA extracted from either sample type. The chain was built from TRBV7-2 and TRBJ2-5; the D gene assignment is ambiguous. Sequencing was performed on peripheral blood. The receptor comes from a middle-aged woman with COVID-19, enrolled during active disease. The nucleotide sequence is TGTGCCAGCAGCTTTTCCACGGGAGAGACCCAGTACTTC. This translates into CASSFSTGETQYF.